The 2 T cell receptor beta chains reported below all come from one sample, sequenced in a study of blood T cell repertoires in COVID-19. Data came from immunoSEQ multiplex PCR; TCRdb stores just in-frame clones and leaves some out. The repertoire includes about 280,000 clones, 87% of them detected once, and 6% to 7% sits in the top ten. Sequenced input: PBMCs or T cells enriched from blood (not recorded which). These receptors originate from a woman aged 40 to 50 who had recovered from COVID-19.

The CDR3 reads CASTPDRPLSGANVLTF. The CDR3 DNA reads as TGTGCCAGTACCCCCGACAGGCCCCTCTCTGGGGCCAACGTCCTGACTTTC. The chain links TRBV19 to TRBJ2-6; D perhaps matches TRBD1 (6 bases). CDR1 and CDR2 (germline): LNHDA, SQIVND (reference sequence). Trimming removed 7 bases from V and 0 bases from J, with 16 bases in between. The CDR3 is made up of 17 amino acids.

The rearrangement joins TRBV6-5 to TRBJ2-7, with TRBD2 matching 8 bases. V lost 7 bases to trimming and J lost 6 bases; unmatched junction nucleotides: 11. Germline values: CDR1 MNHEY, CDR2 SVGAGI. The CDR3 contains 14 residues. The CDR3 DNA reads TGTGCCAGCACCAAGATGGCGGGAGGACTCGAGCAGTACTTC. It translates to CASTKMAGGLEQYF.